This T cell receptor (beta chain) was sequenced in a study of T cells in Graves' hyperthyroidism and ophthalmopathy. Study background: Sampling of peripheral blood happened at initial diagnosis, prior to any treatment.

Study findings and constraints: The blood repertoire included most of the expanded thyroid clonotypes above 0.001.

J gave up 2 bases and V 5 bases, and 11 bases lay outside the gene matches. CDR1 is SGHAT, CDR2 FQDESV, per germline (reference sequence). This CDR3 is 16 amino acids long. Hyperthyroidism was newly diagnosed in patients aged 18 to 65 (duration under 2 months). Diagnosis relied on clinical symptoms, serum thyroxine and TRAb, thyroid ultrasound and orbital computed tomography. This clonotype was counted ten times or more. Antigen: not known. There were TCR beta CDR3 regions amplified from RNA transcripts. During a first-round RT-PCR of the TCR CDR3, the HTBI primer set was used. TCRdb itself ran the multiplex PCR reads through MiXCR, one entry per CDR3 protein. The sample includes 300,000 to 400,000 distinct CDR3 sequences, more than 11% of them seen just once.

Sequencing was performed on blood. This receptor was identified in an older woman with Graves' hyperthyroidism. The chain carries TRBV11-1 and TRBJ2-5, with 7 bases lining up with TRBD2. Here the CDR3 reads CASSTIAGMGQETQYF. The CDR3 coding sequence is TGTGCCAGCAGCACCATAGCGGGTATGGGGCAAGAGACCCAGTACTTC.